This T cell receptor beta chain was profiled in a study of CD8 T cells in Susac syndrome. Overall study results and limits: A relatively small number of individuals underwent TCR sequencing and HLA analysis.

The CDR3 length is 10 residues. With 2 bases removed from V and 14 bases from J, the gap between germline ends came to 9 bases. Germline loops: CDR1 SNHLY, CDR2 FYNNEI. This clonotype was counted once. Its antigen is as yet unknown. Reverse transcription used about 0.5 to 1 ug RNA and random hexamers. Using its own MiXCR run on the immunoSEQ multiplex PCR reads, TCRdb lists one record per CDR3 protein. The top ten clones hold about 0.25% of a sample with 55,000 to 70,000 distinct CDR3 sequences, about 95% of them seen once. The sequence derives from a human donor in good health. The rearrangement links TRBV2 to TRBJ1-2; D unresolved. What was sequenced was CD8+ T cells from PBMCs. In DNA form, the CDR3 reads TGTGCCAGCAGTGAACGGGATCAGACCTTC. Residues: CASSERDQTF. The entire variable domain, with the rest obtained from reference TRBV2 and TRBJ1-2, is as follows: EPEVTQTPSHQVTQMGQEVILRCVPISNHLYFYWYRQILGQKVEFLVSFYNNEISEKSEIFDDQFSVERPDGSNFTLKIRSTKLEDSAMYFCASSERDQTFGSGTRLTVV.